A single sample gave rise to the 32 T cell receptor beta chains below, sequenced in a study of blood T cell repertoires in COVID-19. Sequencing used immunoSEQ multiplex PCR; TCRdb keeps in-frame clones, though not all of them. This table has more than 95,000 clones, 90% appearing once. Source material: peripheral blood. Receptor source: a man aged 55 to 70 with acute or convalescent COVID-19.

The J gene is TRBJ2-1, the V gene TRBV7-8; 9 bases agree with TRBD1. V dropped 1 base and J dropped 9; count of bases not matched to a gene: 10. Per the germline V gene, CDR1 is SGHVS and CDR2 is FQNEAQ. CDR3 length: 16 amino acids. CDR3 DNA: TGTGCCAGCAGCTTAGAGGGGGGACAGGGAAGCAGTGAGCAGTTCTTC. This encodes CASSLEGGQGSSEQFF.

This clone was found once. The germline gene is not matched at one end of the junction; a read error may be the cause. The J gene is TRBJ1-3, the V gene TRBV6-5; the D gene is possibly TRBD1 (6 bases). There are 11 residues in the CDR3. Germline CDR1 reads MNHEY; CDR2 reads SVGAGI. The CDR3 nucleotides read TGCGGGGGGGGACAACTTAACACCATATATTTT. This translates into CGGGQLNTIYF.

J is TRBJ1-2 and V is TRBV15; the D gene is possibly TRBD1 (6 bases). The V and J ends lost 2 bases and 3 bases respectively, with 10 bases between them. The CDR3 runs to 14 residues. Germline CDR1 is LNHNV and CDR2 is YYDKDF (reference sequence). The CDR3 reads CATSRPQGYYGYTF. The CDR3 DNA reads TGTGCCACCAGCAGACCTCAGGGGTACTATGGCTACACCTTC.

This clone was detected once. V gene TRBV11-2 combines with J gene TRBJ2-7, with D tentatively TRBD1 (5 bases). The germline V and J ends were trimmed by 1 base and 5 bases, with 12 bases remaining between them. This CDR3 spans 14 amino acids. Germline CDR1 SGHAT, CDR2 FQNNGV. This chain's CDR3 is CASSLVPGNNEQYV. The CDR3 DNA sequence: TGTGCCAGCAGCTTAGTTCCAGGGAACAACGAGCAGTACGTC.

The chain combines TRBV6-1 with TRBJ1-5; no definite D call. Germline V gene sequence: CDR1 MNHNS, CDR2 SASEGT. Trimming removed 1 base at V and 2 bases at J, with 9 bases between. The CDR3 sequence is 15 residues long. The CDR3 loop reads CASSEVLLGNQPQHF. The CDR3 DNA reads TGTGCCAGCAGTGAAGTACTCCTGGGCAATCAGCCCCAGCATTTT.

The chain combines TRBV19 with TRBJ2-3; tentatively, D is TRBD1 (6 bases). Germline loops: CDR1 LNHDA, CDR2 SQIVND (reference sequence). This CDR3 has 16 amino acids. The ends were cut back, 5 bases at V and 0 bases at J, with 15 bases in the middle. The CDR3 protein is CASSPGTSTSTDTQYF. The CDR3 region has the DNA TGTGCCAGTAGTCCCGGGACATCTACTAGCACAGATACGCAGTATTTT.

CDR3 coding DNA: TGTGCCAGCTCCCCCCTGGCGGGTGGAAACACCATATATTTT. This codes for CASSPLAGGNTIYF. V gene TRBV18 combines with J gene TRBJ1-3; D is unclear. The V end was cut by 6 bases, the J end by 3 bases, with 12 bases between. The CDR3 runs 14 residues. Germline CDR1 and CDR2: KGHSH and LQKENI.

This chain connects TRBV18 to TRBJ1-3, with D possibly being TRBD1 (6 bases). Germline-derived CDR1 and CDR2 are KGHSH and LQKENI. Trimming took 5 bases from V and 2 from J, leaving 10 bases between them. The CDR3 runs 14 residues. CDR3 bases: TGTGCCAGCTCATCAGGACAGACTGGAAACACCATATATTTT. This translates into CASSSGQTGNTIYF.

This chain links TRBV2 with TRBJ1-2; 7 bases are a match to TRBD1. The CDR3 has 14 amino acids. CDR1 is SNHLY, CDR2 FYNNEI, per germline. The V and J ends lost 7 bases and 4 bases, in that order; junction bases with no gene match: 9. CDR3 DNA: TGTGCCAGCAAATTGACGACAGGGCGCTATGGCTACACCTTC. Translated: CASKLTTGRYGYTF.

The V and J genes are TRBV2 and TRBJ1-1; tentatively, D is TRBD1 (5 bases). With 7 bases removed from V and 5 bases from J, the gap between germline ends came to 14 bases. The germline CDR1 and CDR2 sequences are SNHLY and FYNNEI. This CDR3 is 13 amino acids long. The CDR3: CASTSWGETEAFF. The CDR3, as DNA: TGTGCCAGCACCTCCTGGGGGGAGACTGAAGCTTTCTTT.

The chain employs TRBV7-9 and TRBJ1-6; 9 bases are a match to TRBD1. Germline-derived CDR1 and CDR2 are SEHNR and FQNEAQ (reference sequence). This CDR3 spans 16 amino acids. Trimming cost V 5 bases and J 5 bases; bases outside gene matches: 7. The CDR3 DNA reads as TGTGCCAGCAGCCTTGGACAGGGGACAAATAATTCACCCCTCCACTTT. Translation gives CASSLGQGTNNSPLHF. Full variable domain (remainder filled in from reference TRBV7-9 and TRBJ1-6): DTGVSQNPRHKITKRGQNVTFRCDPISEHNRLYWYRQTLGQGPEFLTYFQNEAQLEKSRLLSDRFSAERPKGSFSTLEIQRTEQGDSAMYLCASSLGQGTNNSPLHFGNGTRLTVT.

CDR3 residues: CASSYTVDRNTEAFF. The DNA of the CDR3 is TGTGCCAGCAGCTACACCGTCGACAGGAACACTGAAGCTTTCTTT. The V call is TRBV11-2, the J call TRBJ1-1, with D maybe TRBD1 (5 bases). Per germline, CDR1 SGHAT and CDR2 FQNNGV. The CDR3 contains 15 residues. Trimming took off 4 bases at V and 1 base at J, with 13 bases between the two ends.

This chain connects TRBV7-2 to TRBJ1-5; 8 nucleotides agree with TRBD1. V shed 1 base, J shed 2 bases, and the junction held 1 base outside the gene matches. Germline CDR1 and CDR2: SGHTA and FQGNSA. CDR3 length: 15 residues. The CDR3 region has the DNA TGTGCCAGCAGCTTAGAACAGGGGGGCAATCAGCCCCAGCATTTT. Amino acids: CASSLEQGGNQPQHF.

The V gene is TRBV5-6, the J gene TRBJ2-1; 8 bases are shared with TRBD1. After removal of 0 bases from V and 3 bases from J, the junction contained 8 bases not matched to a gene. CDR1 and CDR2 (germline): SGHDT, YYEEEE. The CDR3 sequence is 17 residues long. The CDR3 loop is CASSLGTGRRNYNEQFF. CDR3 coding DNA: TGTGCCAGCAGCTTGGGGACAGGGCGTCGTAACTACAATGAGCAGTTCTTC.

This clone was observed a handful of times. V and J are TRBV5-1 and TRBJ1-3; D gene ambiguous. Germline loops: CDR1 SGHRS, CDR2 YFSETQ. This CDR3 has 15 residues. V was cut by 1 base and J by 1 base, with 9 bases left in between. CDR3 loop: CASSLSPASGNTIYF. The CDR3 bases are TGCGCCAGCAGCTTGAGCCCTGCATCTGGAAACACCATATATTTT.

The chain has TRBV11-1 and TRBJ1-1, with TRBD1 as a possible D gene (5 bases). Trimming took 3 bases from V and 4 from J, leaving 15 bases between them. CDR1 SGHAT and CDR2 FQDESV come from the germline V gene (reference sequence). This CDR3 spans 15 amino acids. CDR3 sequence reads: CASSLAEGVSTEAFF. In DNA, the CDR3 is TGTGCCAGCAGCTTGGCAGAAGGGGTGAGCACTGAAGCTTTCTTT.

The rearrangement links TRBV6-5 to TRBJ2-1, with a tentative D call TRBD2 (7 bases). Germline lookup yields CDR1 MNHEY and CDR2 SVGAGI. Trimming pared 0 bases from V and 7 bases from J, leaving 16 bases between. This CDR3 comprises 16 residues. Here the CDR3 reads CASSYSWGGGRNEQFF. CDR3 coding DNA: TGTGCCAGCAGTTACTCATGGGGGGGCGGACGGAATGAGCAGTTCTTC.

As to this clone: This sample also contains other DNA sequences that code for the same CDR3. This chain connects TRBV5-6 to TRBJ1-1; the D gene is possibly TRBD1 (5 bases). CDR1 and CDR2 (germline): SGHDT, YYEEEE. The V end was cut by 1 base, the J end by 0 bases, with 7 bases between. CDR3 length: 14 residues. The CDR3 loop reads CASSLRGMNTEAFF. The DNA of the CDR3 is TGTGCCAGCAGCTTGAGGGGTATGAACACTGAAGCTTTCTTT. Variable domain in full (rest from reference TRBV5-6 and TRBJ1-1): DAGVTQSPTHLIKTRGQQVTLRCSPKSGHDTVSWYQQALGQGPQFIFQYYEEEERQRGNFPDRFSGHQFPNYSSELNVNALLLGDSALYLCASSLRGMNTEAFFGQGTRLTVV.

V usage is TRBV2 and J usage is TRBJ1-5; possibly TRBD1 for D (5 bases). The V end lost 8 bases, the J end lost 0 bases, and 8 bases lay between the germline ends. The CDR3 has 13 residues. Germline loops: CDR1 SNHLY, CDR2 FYNNEI. CDR3 in DNA: TGTGCCAGCCGGGGGGATAGCAATCAGCCCCAGCATTTT. Translated, it gives CASRGDSNQPQHF.

The chain carries TRBV6-6 and TRBJ1-1, with 7 bases aligning to TRBD1. V dropped 5 bases and J dropped 3; count of bases not matched to a gene: 3. The CDR3 consists of 13 residues. Germline values: CDR1 MNHNY, CDR2 SVGAGI (reference sequence). This CDR3 reads CASSQGVHTEAFF. The CDR3 DNA sequence: TGTGCCAGCAGTCAGGGGGTTCACACTGAAGCTTTCTTT.

V gene TRBV10-3 combines with J gene TRBJ1-2; D is uncertain. Per germline, CDR1 ENHRY and CDR2 SYGVKD. This CDR3 has 14 residues. Trimming stripped 4 bases from V and 0 bases from J, with 9 bases between. The CDR3 DNA reads TGTGCCATCAGTGGGACTAGCTCTAACTATGGCTACACCTTC. Protein: CAISGTSSNYGYTF.

This clone was observed a few times. The CDR3 here is CSVGARASYGYTF. In nucleotides, the CDR3 is TGCAGCGTTGGGGCCAGGGCGAGCTATGGCTACACCTTC. The chain couples TRBV29-1 to TRBJ1-2; D may be TRBD1 (5 bases). The V gene's germline CDR1 is SQVTM and CDR2 ANQGSEA. V was clipped by 4 bases and J by 4 bases, with 13 bases between them. The CDR3 runs to 13 residues.

The V and J genes are TRBV4-1 and TRBJ2-1; 8 bases match TRBD1. The CDR3 runs to 15 residues. Trimming at V came to 5 bases and at J to 3 bases, leaving 6 bases not matched to a gene. The V gene's germline CDR1 is MGHRA and CDR2 YSYEKL. CDR3 sequence reads: CASSTQTGDYNEQFF. Here the CDR3 DNA reads TGCGCCAGCAGCACCCAGACAGGGGACTACAATGAGCAGTTCTTC.

In this sample, this clone turned up once. The chain combines TRBV28 with TRBJ1-3; D is ambiguous. The germline V gene encodes CDR1 MDHEN and CDR2 SYDVKM. The V end lost 4 bases, the J end lost 2 bases, and 6 bases lay between the germline ends. This CDR3 is built from 13 residues. The CDR3 loop reads CASSSRPGNTIYF. CDR3 bases: TGTGCCAGCAGTTCCCGTCCTGGAAACACCATATATTTT.

This rearrangement joins TRBV5-6 to TRBJ1-2, with TRBD1 as a possible D gene (5 bases). Trimming removed 3 bases at V and 8 bases at J, with 11 bases between. Germline assignment: CDR1 SGHDT and CDR2 YYEEEE. The CDR3 sequence is 12 residues long. CDR3 region: CASSSQPGGYTF. CDR3 coding DNA: TGTGCCAGCAGCTCCCAGCCAGGGGGCTACACCTTC.

V is TRBV25-1 and J is TRBJ2-7, with 8 bases lining up with TRBD1. With V trimmed by 6 bases and J by 0 bases, 7 bases remained unmatched. CDR1 and CDR2 from the germline V gene are MGHDK and SYGVNS. The CDR3 contains 15 residues. The CDR3: CASSITGGSSYEQYF. DNA for the CDR3: TGTGCCAGCAGCATTACAGGGGGGAGCTCCTACGAGCAGTACTTC.

The chain links TRBV19 to TRBJ2-6; 8 positions agree with TRBD1. This CDR3 region has 17 residues. In germline, CDR1 is LNHDA, CDR2 SQIVND (reference sequence). Unmatched junction bases numbered 3, after V lost 1 base and J lost 1 base. The CDR3 DNA sequence: TGTGCCAGTAGTATAGGACAGGGGTATTCTGGGGCCAACGTCCTGACTTTC. Its translation: CASSIGQGYSGANVLTF.

The chain employs TRBV7-9 and TRBJ1-6, with TRBD1 identical over 9 bases. Germline CDR1 is SEHNR and CDR2 is FQNEAQ (reference sequence). V lost 4 bases and J lost 7; bases outside the gene matches: 5. This CDR3 region has 15 residues. This chain's CDR3 is CASSSRGQGNSPLHF. CDR3 nucleotides: TGTGCCAGCAGCTCAAGGGGACAGGGAAATTCACCCCTCCACTTT.

This rearrangement joins TRBV7-2 to TRBJ1-2, with D possibly TRBD1 on 5 matching bases. The ends were cut back, 5 bases at V and 0 bases at J, with 16 bases in the middle. The length of the CDR3 is 16 residues. Germline assignment: CDR1 SGHTA and CDR2 FQGNSA. The CDR3 is CASSLAGGDSNYGYTF. In DNA, the CDR3 is TGTGCCAGCAGCCTGGCGGGGGGGGACTCTAACTATGGCTACACCTTC.

The chain couples TRBV5-1 to TRBJ1-1, with 9 bases fitting TRBD1. This CDR3 contains 16 residues. V was pared by 0 bases and J by 1 base, with 4 bases of the junction left unmatched. Per the germline V gene, CDR1 is SGHRS and CDR2 is YFSETQ. The CDR3 region has the DNA TGCGCCAGCAGCTTGGGGACAGGGGTGGCGAACACTGAAGCTTTCTTT. It specifies CASSLGTGVANTEAFF.

The gene calls are TRBV18 and TRBJ1-4, with 8 positions matching TRBD1. The germline V gene has CDR1 KGHSH and CDR2 LQKENI. CDR3 length equals 13 residues. V lost 3 bases to trimming and J lost 8 bases; unmatched junction nucleotides: 2. CDR3 loop: CASSPDRAEKLFF. DNA for the CDR3: TGTGCCAGCTCACCGGACAGGGCGGAAAAACTGTTTTTT.

J is TRBJ1-1 and V is TRBV6-5, with D tentatively TRBD1 (6 bases). V was shortened by 4 bases and J by 9 bases, with 18 bases between the two germline ends. In germline, CDR1 is MNHEY, CDR2 SVGAGI. The CDR3 loop spans 14 amino acids. The DNA for the CDR3 is TGTGCCAGCAGTTCCATTCGCACAGGGCCCCAAGCTTTCTTT. This codes for CASSSIRTGPQAFF.